The 9 T cell receptor beta chains in this list originate from one sample, sequenced in a study of PD-1 and CTLA-4 blockade in melanoma. Some clones are missing from TCRdb's copy, which holds only in-frame ones; the method was immunoSEQ multiplex PCR. This sample has around 16,000 clones; 70% occur once, and the top ten carry roughly 13%. This specimen was CD8+ T cells from peripheral blood, taken from a patient given anti-PD-1 treatment. These receptor sequences come from a human donor with melanoma.

The rearrangement joins TRBV30 to TRBJ2-2; the match to TRBD2 covers 7 bases. Germline values: CDR1 GTSNPN, CDR2 SVGIG (reference sequence). The CDR3 consists of 15 residues. V lost 7 bases to trimming and J lost 7 bases; unmatched junction nucleotides: 15. This CDR3 is CASTLSSGEGGELFF. The CDR3, as DNA: TGTGCCTCAACCCTATCGTCGGGGGAGGGCGGGGAGCTGTTTTTT.

This clone turned up a few times. V is TRBV27 and J is TRBJ2-3; D might be TRBD1 (5 bases). The length of the CDR3 is 15 residues. Germline V gene sequence: CDR1 MNHEY, CDR2 SMNVEV (reference sequence). Deletions cut 2 bases from V and 4 bases from J, with 13 bases between. This CDR3 reads CASSLQLTAADTQYF. The CDR3 DNA follows: TGTGCCAGCAGTTTACAGTTGACAGCAGCAGATACGCAGTATTTT.

The V gene is TRBV9, the J gene TRBJ2-2; D assignment may be TRBD1 or TRBD2 (5 bases each). Per germline, CDR1 SGDLS and CDR2 YYNGEE. Trimming pared 3 bases from V and 0 bases from J, leaving 12 bases between. The CDR3 runs to 16 residues. CDR3 loop: CASSGGKGTNTGELFF. The CDR3 coding sequence is TGTGCCAGCAGCGGGGGGAAGGGAACGAACACCGGGGAGCTGTTTTTT.

This chain joins TRBV5-1 and TRBJ2-7; D is unclear. Germline CDR1 and CDR2: SGHRS and YFSETQ. V shed 0 bases and J shed 5 bases, with 12 bases lying between them. The CDR3 consists of 14 residues. The CDR3 here is CASSLVGSSDEQYF. The CDR3 DNA reads TGCGCCAGCAGCTTGGTGGGTAGCAGCGACGAGCAGTACTTC.

This clone has a handful of counts. The J gene is TRBJ2-3, the V gene TRBV2, with D tentatively TRBD1 or TRBD2 (6 bases each). V was cut by 3 bases and J by 6 bases, with 13 bases left in between. From germline, CDR1 is SNHLY and CDR2 FYNNEI. This CDR3 has 14 amino acids. Here the CDR3 reads CASSEWGARDTQYF. As DNA, the CDR3 is TGTGCCAGCAGTGAGTGGGGGGCGCGGGATACGCAGTATTTT.

This chain joins TRBV7-9 and TRBJ1-1, with 7 bases that match TRBD1. Germline trimming cut 4 bases from V and 5 bases from J; bases unmatched to any gene: 1. This CDR3 contains 12 residues. Germline lookup yields CDR1 SEHNR and CDR2 FQNEAQ (reference sequence). The CDR3 DNA reads TGTGCCAGCAGCTCAGGGGGAACTGAAGCTTTCTTT. This gives the protein CASSSGGTEAFF.

This clone has just a few counts. This chain joins TRBV24-1 and TRBJ1-5; D gene ambiguous. This CDR3 is built from 14 residues. Trimming left V 4 bases short and J 4 bases short, with 10 bases between. The germline gives CDR1 KGHDR, CDR2 SFDVKD. The CDR3 DNA is TGTGCCACCAGTGAGGGGTGGGAAAATCAGCCCCAGCATTTT. This encodes CATSEGWENQPQHF.

The chain joins TRBV27 to TRBJ2-7, with D unresolved. The CDR3 length is 13 residues. Germline CDR1 is MNHEY and CDR2 is SMNVEV (reference sequence). V shed 0 bases and J shed 3 bases, with 6 bases lying between them. The CDR3 spells CASSLSPDYEQYF. The CDR3 DNA is TGTGCCAGCAGTTTATCGCCCGACTACGAGCAGTACTTC.

The chain links TRBV15 to TRBJ1-6; D call uncertain. CDR3 length: 12 residues. V was trimmed by 4 bases and J by 9 bases, leaving 7 bases between them. CDR1 is LNHNV and CDR2 is YYDKDF in the germline V gene (reference sequence). The CDR3 DNA reads as TGTGCCACCAGCAAGGAGCGTTCACCCCTCCACTTT. Encoded protein: CATSKERSPLHF.